The clone carrying this TCR beta chain has a handful of counts. The target antigen is unknown. This record comes from a study of T cells after yellow fever vaccination. Study-wide results and limits: Abundant clonotypes (contaminants from the bulk population) could be present in FACS-sorted repertoires. There was a small share of clonotypes that showed up in both the CD4 and CD8 compartments. By day 5 rather than day 15, the secondary response had peaked, though it was weaker.

Template switching with 5'RACE generated the TCR cDNA and added a universal primer site and UMIs. TCRdb analysed the 5' RACE reads with MiXCR anew, one entry per CDR3 protein. The data hold approximately 250,000 distinct CDR3 sequences, with about 5.2% observed a single time. CDR3 length: 18 amino acids. The junction had 9 bases not matched to a gene; V was cut back by 4 bases and J by 0 bases. Looked up from germline, CDR1 is SEHNR and CDR2 is FQNEAQ (reference sequence). Source: CD4+ T cells sorted from PBMCs, taken on the day of the yellow fever booster vaccination. The genes are TRBV7-9 and TRBJ2-3; 11 bases are shared with TRBD2. The origin of this receptor is a man between 18 and 29 years old who received the YFV17D yellow fever vaccine. In DNA, the CDR3 is TGTGCCAGCAGCTCTCCCGGGACTAGCGGTACTAGCACAGATACGCAGTATTTT. Its translation is CASSSPGTSGTSTDTQYF.